This T cell receptor beta chain was retrieved from a study of T cell repertoires in ileal Crohn's disease. Noted time point: neoterminal ileum biopsy at postoperative endoscopy, about 6 months after surgery. Study outcomes and limitations: Postoperative endoscopy occurred within one year, median around 6.6 months.

Clones were sequenced by immunoSEQ multiplex PCR, and TCRdb holds only the in-frame ones, with some missing. The table has about 13,000 clones, 60% to 70% seen once; the top ten hold about 9%. In the case of this clone: As yet, its antigen is unknown.

Germline values: CDR1 WNHNN, CDR2 SYGVQD (reference sequence). V lost 5 bases, J lost 3 bases, and 10 bases lay in between. This CDR3 is 13 amino acids long. V usage is TRBV10-1 and J usage is TRBJ2-5; weak D call: TRBD1 (5 bases). The source is an adult with Crohn's disease. The material sequenced was ileal tissue. CDR3 residues: CASSRTGEETQYF. In nucleotides, the CDR3 is TGCGCCAGCAGTCGTACAGGAGAAGAGACCCAGTACTTC.